This entry lists 23 T cell receptor beta chains sequenced from one sample in a study of T cell repertoires and Cas9 in healthy adults. Some clones are missing from TCRdb's copy, which holds only in-frame ones; the method was immunoSEQ multiplex PCR. The repertoire has some 14,000 clones, roughly 90% of them found once; the top ten carry around 2.1%. Sequencing was performed on Tregs (CD4+, CD25+, CD127-, CD137-, CD154-) from PBMCs; culture status not recorded. The origin of the receptors is a human donor in good health.

The rearrangement joins TRBV30 to TRBJ2-7; 7 bases fit TRBD1. V shed 5 bases, J shed 3 bases, and the junction held 4 bases outside the gene matches. CDR1 GTSNPN and CDR2 SVGIG come from the germline V gene (reference sequence). CDR3 length: 12 amino acids. This CDR3 reads CAWGTGDYEQYF. The CDR3 coding sequence is TGTGCCTGGGGAACAGGGGACTACGAGCAGTACTTC. The entire variable domain, with the rest obtained from reference TRBV30 and TRBJ2-7, is as follows: SQTIHQWPATLVQPVGSPLSLECTVEGTSNPNLYWYRQAAGRGLQLLFYSVGIGQISSEVPQNLSASRPQDRQFILSSKKLLLSDSGFYLCAWGTGDYEQYFGPGTRLTVT.

The rearrangement uses TRBV11-2 and TRBJ1-6; D is unclear. Germline values: CDR1 SGHAT, CDR2 FQNNGV. V was pared by 5 bases and J by 7 bases, with 15 bases between. This CDR3 has 15 residues. The CDR3 protein is CASSPESPPNSPLHF. For the CDR3, the DNA is TGTGCCAGCAGCCCAGAATCCCCTCCCAATTCACCCCTCCACTTT.

Only one count was recorded for this clone. The V and J genes are TRBV6-6 and TRBJ1-2; D remains ambiguous. V lost 0 bases to trimming and J lost 0 bases, with 8 bases between them. This CDR3 region has 15 residues. The germline V gene has CDR1 MNHNY and CDR2 SVGAGI (reference sequence). The CDR3 sequence is CASSYSRTTNYGYTF. In DNA, the CDR3 is TGTGCCAGCAGTTACTCCCGGACTACTAACTATGGCTACACCTTC.

The chain links TRBV5-4 to TRBJ2-5; 9 nucleotides match TRBD1. J lost 4 bases, V lost 4 bases, and 17 bases had no gene match. CDR3 length: 18 amino acids. CDR1 SGHNT and CDR2 YYREEE come from the germline V gene (reference sequence). Written as DNA, the CDR3 is TGTGCCAGCAGCCAGGGCGGACAGGGGCCGAATGTTTTAGAGACCCAGTACTTC. Protein sequence: CASSQGGQGPNVLETQYF.

As for this clone: Mismatch with germline at one junction end may stem from a read error. The V gene is TRBV29-1, the J gene TRBJ2-5; D gene ambiguous. Germline V gene lookup returns CDR1 SQVTM and CDR2 ANQGSEA. The CDR3 sequence is 14 residues long. The CDR3 loop is CSIEDGFPQETQYF. CDR3 nucleotide sequence: TGCAGCATTGAGGACGGGTTCCCCCAAGAGACCCAGTACTTC.

V gene TRBV29-1 combines with J gene TRBJ1-2; TRBD1 might be the D (6 bases). V lost 0 bases and J lost 4, with 12 bases in between. This CDR3 contains 14 residues. The germline V gene has CDR1 SQVTM and CDR2 ANQGSEA. The CDR3 here is CSVEDLGAGYGYTF. CDR3 sequence (DNA): TGCAGCGTTGAAGATTTGGGGGCTGGCTATGGCTACACCTTC. The variable domain in full, with the rest retrieved from reference TRBV29-1 and TRBJ1-2, is SAVISQKPSRDICQRGTSLTIQCQVDSQVTMMFWYRQQPGQSLTLIATANQGSEATYESGFVIDKFPISRPNLTFSTLTVSNMSPEDSSIYLCSVEDLGAGYGYTFGSGTRLTVV.

The chain has TRBV28 and TRBJ2-7, with 8 bases matching TRBD1. J was trimmed by 7 bases and V by 7 bases; bases with no gene match: 12. Germline V CDR1 and CDR2: MDHEN, SYDVKM. CDR3 length: 14 amino acids. In DNA form, the CDR3 reads TGTGCCAGCACTTTGTCGGGACAGGCGGGGGAGCAGTACTTC. As protein: CASTLSGQAGEQYF. The full variable domain, completed using reference TRBV28 and TRBJ2-7, is DVKVTQSSRYLVKRTGEKVFLECVQDMDHENMFWYRQDPGLGLRLIYFSYDVKMKEKGDIPEGYSVSREKKERFSLILESASTNQTSMYLCASTLSGQAGEQYFGPGTRLTVT.

This clone appeared a single time. DNA of the CDR3: TGTGCCAGCAGCTTTGATAAAAACACTGAAGCTTTCTTT. It specifies CASSFDKNTEAFF. This sequence joins TRBV11-1 and TRBJ1-1; D gene unclear. The CDR3 runs to 13 residues. CDR1 is SGHAT, CDR2 FQDESV, per germline (reference sequence). Trimming removed 3 bases from V and 2 bases from J, with 7 bases in between.

This chain uses TRBV15 with TRBJ1-5; 12 bases are a match to TRBD1. The germline V gene encodes CDR1 LNHNV and CDR2 YYDKDF (reference sequence). The CDR3 length is 15 residues. V was pared by 4 bases and J by 6 bases, with 4 bases of the junction left unmatched. CDR3 nucleotide sequence: TGTGCCACCAGCATGGGGACAGGGGGCGGTCAGCCCCAGCATTTT. Its protein product is CATSMGTGGGQPQHF.

The chain recombines TRBV7-8 with TRBJ2-1, with 7 bases that match TRBD2. The CDR3 is 15 amino acids. Losses at the gene ends were 4 bases for V and 2 bases for J; bases not matched to a gene: 5. The V gene's germline CDR1 is SGHVS and CDR2 FQNEAQ. The CDR3 spells CASSSRGVTYNEQFF. The DNA for the CDR3 is TGTGCCAGCAGCTCTCGGGGGGTTACCTACAATGAGCAGTTCTTC.

This chain uses TRBV18 with TRBJ2-7; D unclear. The CDR3 has 14 amino acids. The V end was cut by 3 bases, the J end by 4 bases, with 13 bases between. CDR1 and CDR2 from the germline V gene are KGHSH and LQKENI. As DNA, the CDR3 is TGTGCCAGCTCACCCCCGTGGTCGTCGTACGAGCAGTACTTC. Amino acid sequence: CASSPPWSSYEQYF.

V is TRBV20-1 and J is TRBJ2-5, with D maybe TRBD1 (5 bases). The germline gives CDR1 DFQATT, CDR2 SNEGSKA (reference sequence). Trimming cost V 0 bases and J 11 bases, with 10 bases left between them. This CDR3 comprises 11 residues. The DNA of the CDR3 is TGCAGTGCTAGAGATCCCCAGGGTCAGTACTTC. This codes for CSARDPQGQYF.

The J gene is TRBJ1-5, the V gene TRBV2; 8 bases fit TRBD1. The CDR3 is made up of 15 amino acids. Germline loops: CDR1 SNHLY, CDR2 FYNNEI. Germline trimming cut 5 bases from V and 2 bases from J; bases unmatched to any gene: 5. In nucleotides, the CDR3 is TGTGCCAGCAGTCGCAGGGGGCTTGGCAATCAGCCCCAGCATTTT. This codes for CASSRRGLGNQPQHF.

The rearrangement uses TRBV19 and TRBJ2-6; a weak D match, TRBD1 (5 bases). This CDR3 has 15 residues. V was shortened by 3 bases and J by 1 base, with 7 bases between the two germline ends. Germline loops: CDR1 LNHDA, CDR2 SQIVND (reference sequence). CDR3 residues: CASSIPGSGANVLTF. DNA for the CDR3: TGTGCCAGTAGTATCCCAGGGTCTGGGGCCAACGTCCTGACTTTC.

The chain recombines TRBV6-1 with TRBJ2-1; D is possibly TRBD2 (7 bases). Germline CDR1 reads MNHNS; CDR2 reads SASEGT. Trimming shortened V by 7 bases and J by 7 bases, and 17 bases separated the two germline ends. CDR3 length: 14 amino acids. This CDR3 reads CASKYGGLTNEQFF. The CDR3 nucleotides read TGTGCCAGCAAATACGGGGGGCTGACAAATGAGCAGTTCTTC.

The CDR3 nucleotides are TGTGCCAGCAGCGGTCGGACAGGGAGTCCCGGGGAGCTGTTTTTT. Its protein is CASSGRTGSPGELFF. The chain employs TRBV2 and TRBJ2-2, with TRBD1 matching over 8 bases. V shed 6 bases, J shed 6 bases, and the junction held 9 bases outside the gene matches. This CDR3 is 15 amino acids long. CDR1 and CDR2 (germline): SNHLY, FYNNEI.

The gene calls are TRBV5-1 and TRBJ2-1; tentative D call: TRBD1 (5 bases). This CDR3 contains 14 residues. The ends were cut back, 0 bases at V and 4 bases at J, with 8 bases in the middle. The V gene's germline CDR1 is SGHRS and CDR2 YFSETQ. Here the CDR3 reads CASSLGGLYNEQFF. In DNA, the CDR3 is TGCGCCAGCAGCTTGGGGGGCTTGTACAATGAGCAGTTCTTC.

The chain carries TRBV11-2 and TRBJ2-7; possible D gene TRBD1, 6 bases. The V gene's germline CDR1 is SGHAT and CDR2 FQNNGV. The V gene lost 3 bases and the J gene lost 3 bases, with 9 bases spanning the gap. This CDR3 is 13 amino acids long. CDR3 bases: TGTGCCAGCAGCTTTGACAGGTACTACGAGCAGTACTTC. Protein product: CASSFDRYYEQYF.

The chain employs TRBV5-1 and TRBJ1-2; D is undetermined. Per the germline V gene, CDR1 is SGHRS and CDR2 is YFSETQ. The V end was cut by 4 bases, the J end by 7 bases, with 14 bases between. This CDR3 has 13 residues. The CDR3 region has the DNA TGCGCCAGCAGCCCGGGCGGGGATAGTGGCTACACCTTC. It codes for CASSPGGDSGYTF.

This rearrangement joins TRBV7-2 to TRBJ2-4; D tentatively reads TRBD1 or TRBD2 (6 bases each). CDR1 and CDR2 from the germline V gene are SGHTA and FQGNSA. Between the trimmed V and J ends, which lost 2 bases and 1 base, there was a span of 21 bases. The CDR3 has 19 amino acids. CDR3 in amino acids: CASSLSGGRVDFAKNIQYF. CDR3 DNA sequence: TGTGCCAGCAGCTTATCCGGGGGCCGGGTCGATTTTGCCAAAAACATTCAGTACTTC. The full variable domain, rest sourced from reference TRBV7-2 and TRBJ2-4, is GAGVSQSPSNKVTEKGKDVELRCDPISGHTALYWYRQSLGQGLEFLIYFQGNSAPDKSGLPSDRFSAERTGGSVSTLTIQRTQQEDSAVYLCASSLSGGRVDFAKNIQYFGAGTRLSVL.

This clone was counted between two and nine times. The V and J genes are TRBV7-9 and TRBJ1-3; unclear D gene. Trimming pared 1 base from V and 1 base from J, leaving 5 bases between. CDR3 length: 14 residues. The germline V gene encodes CDR1 SEHNR and CDR2 FQNEAQ (reference sequence). CDR3 sequence reads: CASSLVGSGNTIYF. The CDR3 DNA reads as TGTGCCAGCAGCTTAGTGGGGTCTGGAAACACCATATATTTT.

This clone was observed a few times. The chain is built from TRBV6-5 and TRBJ1-2; 8 bases are a match to TRBD1. The V gene's germline CDR1 is MNHEY and CDR2 SVGAGI. J gave up 4 bases and V 8 bases, and 6 bases lay outside the gene matches. The CDR3 spans 13 residues. The CDR3 DNA reads as TGTGCCAGCGGGGACAGGTTCATCTATGGCTACACCTTC. Protein sequence: CASGDRFIYGYTF.

This clone showed up just a few times. The chain is built from TRBV6-5 and TRBJ1-6; D not certain. The V gene's germline CDR1 is MNHEY and CDR2 SVGAGI. The CDR3 extends over 13 amino acids. V gave up 0 bases and J gave up 10 bases, with 7 bases separating them. CDR3: CASSYSLDSPLHF. The DNA of the CDR3 is TGTGCCAGCAGTTACTCGTTGGACTCACCCCTCCACTTT.